The text below deals with one TCR beta chain. The identical CDR3 is also encoded by other nucleotide sequences in the sample. Profiled with immunoSEQ multiplex PCR; TCRdb holds only in-frame clones, not every one. This table holds about a million clones, approximately 77% found once. This record belongs to a study of shared clonotypes between healthy human individuals. The V end was cut by 2 bases, the J end by 0 bases, with 9 bases between. Per the germline V gene, CDR1 is SGHRS and CDR2 is YFSETQ. The length of the CDR3 is 15 residues. The sequence was collected from a man aged 18 to 29 in good health. Some clones in this sample may be carry-over from other donors' samples. The chain recombines TRBV5-1 with TRBJ2-1; tentatively, D is TRBD2 (6 bases). Sequenced sample: memory CD4+ T cells from PBMCs. Specified subset: CD45RA-negative fraction. CDR3 protein: CASSLDSGSYNEQFF. In DNA form, the CDR3 reads TGCGCCAGCAGCTTAGATAGCGGCTCCTACAATGAGCAGTTCTTC.